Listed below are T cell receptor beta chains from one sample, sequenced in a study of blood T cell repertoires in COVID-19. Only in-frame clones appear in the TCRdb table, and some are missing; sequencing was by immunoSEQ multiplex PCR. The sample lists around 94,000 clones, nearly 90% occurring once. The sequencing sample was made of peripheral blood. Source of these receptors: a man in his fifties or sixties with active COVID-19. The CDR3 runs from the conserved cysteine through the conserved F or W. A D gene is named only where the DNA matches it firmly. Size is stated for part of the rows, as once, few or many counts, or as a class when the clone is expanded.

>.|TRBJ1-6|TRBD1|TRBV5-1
TGCGCCAGCAGCTTAAGGCCCCCCGGACAGGGTTCCAATTCACCCCTCCACTTT
CASSLRPPGQGSNSPLHF
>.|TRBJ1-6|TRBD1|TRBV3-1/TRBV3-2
TGTGCCAGCAGACTTGGACAGGTTAATTCACCCCTCCACTTT
CASRLGQVNSPLHF
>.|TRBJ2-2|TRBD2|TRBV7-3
TGTGCCAGCAGCTTGGGACTAGGAATCGGTACCGGGGAGCTGTTTTTT
CASSLGLGIGTGELFF
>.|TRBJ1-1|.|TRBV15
TGTGCCACCAGCAGAGATTTTTCGGGAGGGGCGACTGAAGCTTTCTTT
CATSRDFSGGATEAFF
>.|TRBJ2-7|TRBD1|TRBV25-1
TGTGCCAGCAGTGACCGCGGGCAGGGGGCAAACGAGCAGTACTTC
CASSDRGQGANEQYF
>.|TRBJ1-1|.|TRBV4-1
TGCGCCAGCAGTCTTACAGGGATAAGGACTGAAGCTTTCTTT
CASSLTGIRTEAFF
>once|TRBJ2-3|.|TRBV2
TGTGCCAGCCTCTTGGCGCAACGGGGGACAGATACGCAGTATTTT
CASLLAQRGTDTQYF
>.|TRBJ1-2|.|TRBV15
TGTGCCACCAGCCCGGACAGCACTAACTATGGCTACACCTTC
CATSPDSTNYGYTF
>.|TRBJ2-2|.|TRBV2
TGTGCCAGCATTGACCAAGCGCGGACCGGGGAGCTGTTTTTT
CASIDQARTGELFF
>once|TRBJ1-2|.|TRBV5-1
TGCGCCAGCACTCAGGGGTATAACTATGGCTACACCTTC
CASTQGYNYGYTF
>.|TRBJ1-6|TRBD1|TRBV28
TGTGCCAGCAGGCGTAACAGGGGGGTAGGTTCACCCCTCCACTTT
CASRRNRGVGSPLHF
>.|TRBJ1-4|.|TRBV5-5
TGTGCCAGCAGCCGACAACAAGACAGTAGCTTGGAAAAACTGTTTTTT
CASSRQQDSSLEKLFF
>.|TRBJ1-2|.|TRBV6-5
TGTGCCAGCAGTTACTCGAAGGGGATTGATGGCTACACCTTC
CASSYSKGIDGYTF
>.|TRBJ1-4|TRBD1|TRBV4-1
TGCGCCAGCAGCCTACCGCGACAGGGCTCTGAAAAACTGTTTTTT
CASSLPRQGSEKLFF
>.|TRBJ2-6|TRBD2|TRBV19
TGTGCCAGTCGAGCGGGGGCGAGTGCTGGGGCCAACGTCCTGACTTTC
CASRAGASAGANVLTF
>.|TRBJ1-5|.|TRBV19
TGTGCCAGTAGTATCCAAGGAGCCCAGCATTTT
CASSIQGAQHF
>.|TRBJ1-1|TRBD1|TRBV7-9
TGTGCCAGCAGCCGTGCAGGGGGCACTGAAGCTTTCTTT
CASSRAGGTEAFF
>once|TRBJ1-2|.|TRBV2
TGTGCCAGCAGACGCGGTCCCTATGGCTACACCTTC
CASRRGPYGYTF
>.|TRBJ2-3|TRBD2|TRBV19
TGTGCCAGTAGTAGAGGACTAGCGGGGGGGCCAGGAGATACGCAGTATTTT
CASSRGLAGGPGDTQYF
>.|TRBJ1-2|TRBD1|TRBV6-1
TGTGCCAGCAGTGAACAACCGTTACTCTCTTCAGGGGGCGGCTACACCTTC
CASSEQPLLSSGGGYTF
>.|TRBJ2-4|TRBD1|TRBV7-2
TGTGCCAGCAGCAACCGGGACAGGGACGGCAAAAACATTCAGTACTTC
CASSNRDRDGKNIQYF
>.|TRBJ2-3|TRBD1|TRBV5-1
TGCGCCAGCAGCAGGGACAGGGAAACAGATACGCAGTATTTT
CASSRDRETDTQYF
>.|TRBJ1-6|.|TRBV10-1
TGCGCCAGCAGTGAGAGCGGGGCTAATTCACCCCTCCACTTT
CASSESGANSPLHF
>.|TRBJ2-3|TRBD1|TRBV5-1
TGCGCCAGCAGCTTGGTGCGGACAGGGGCCCCAGATACGCAGTATTTT
CASSLVRTGAPDTQYF
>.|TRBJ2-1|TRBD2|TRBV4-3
TGCGCCAGCAGCGAGGAGGGAGGGGCCTCCCGGGAGCAGTTCTTC
CASSEEGGASREQFF
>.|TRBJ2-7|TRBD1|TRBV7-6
TGTGCCAGCAGCCCGGTAGGACAGGGCGGGGCCTACGAGCAGTACTTC
CASSPVGQGGAYEQYF
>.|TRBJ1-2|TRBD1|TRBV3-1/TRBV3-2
TGTGCCAGCAGCCAAGATTACAGGGGGGGCGGCTACACCTTC
CASSQDYRGGGYTF
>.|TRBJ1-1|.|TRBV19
TGTGCCTCCGGGGGGGGTGGTGAAGCTTTCTTT
CASGGGGEAFF
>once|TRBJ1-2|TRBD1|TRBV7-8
TGTGCCAGCAGCTTAAGGGACAGGGGTTATGGGTTGGTCGATGGGGGCTACACCTTC
CASSLRDRGYGLVDGGYTF
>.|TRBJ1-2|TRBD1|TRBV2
TGTGCCAGCTCGGACAGGGCGGTTGGCTACACCTTC
CASSDRAVGYTF
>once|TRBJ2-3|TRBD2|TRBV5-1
TGCGCCAGCAGCCGGGTTAGCGGGGCTGTGTCAGATACGCAGTATTTT
CASSRVSGAVSDTQYF
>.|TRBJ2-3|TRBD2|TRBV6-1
TGTGCCAGCAGTGAGGGGCGGGGGACTACGCAGTATTTT
CASSEGRGTTQYF